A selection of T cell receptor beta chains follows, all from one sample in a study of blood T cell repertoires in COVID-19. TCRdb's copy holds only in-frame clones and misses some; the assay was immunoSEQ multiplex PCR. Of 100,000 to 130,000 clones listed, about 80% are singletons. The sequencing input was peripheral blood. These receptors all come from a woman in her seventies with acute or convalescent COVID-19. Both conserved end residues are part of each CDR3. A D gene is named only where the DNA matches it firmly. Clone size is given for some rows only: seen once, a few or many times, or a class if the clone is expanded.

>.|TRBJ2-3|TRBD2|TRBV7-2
TGTGCCAGCAGCCCTAGGACTAGCGGGGGGGTTGATGATACGCAGTATTTT
CASSPRTSGGVDDTQYF
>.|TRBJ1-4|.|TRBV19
TGTGCCAGTAGGGCCCCAGGGGCCTTCGATGAAAAATTGTTTTTT
CASRAPGAFDEKLFF
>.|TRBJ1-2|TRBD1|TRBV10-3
TGTGCCATCAGTGAAGACAGGGGGCTTGGCTACACCTTC
CAISEDRGLGYTF
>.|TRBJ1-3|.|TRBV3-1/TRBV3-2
TGTGCCAGCAGCCCAAGAGTTCAAGGAAACACCATATATTTT
CASSPRVQGNTIYF
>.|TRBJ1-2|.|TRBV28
TGTGCCAGCACCAAGGCCGACAGTGCCTATGGCTACACCTTC
CASTKADSAYGYTF
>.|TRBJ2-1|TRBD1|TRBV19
TGTGCCAGTAGTATAGGGGACAGGATGGGAAATGAGCAGTTCTTC
CASSIGDRMGNEQFF
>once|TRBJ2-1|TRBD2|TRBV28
TGTGCCAGCAGTTTACCTTTAGCGGGAGTGCGGCTCGTTGAGCAGTTCTTC
CASSLPLAGVRLVEQFF
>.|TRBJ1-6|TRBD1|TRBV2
TGTGCCAGCAGGGGGCAGACAGGGGGGAATTCACCCCTCCACTTT
CASRGQTGGNSPLHF
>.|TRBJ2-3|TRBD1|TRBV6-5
TGTGCCAGCAGTTACTCCGACAGGGGAGGCACAGATACGCAGTATTTT
CASSYSDRGGTDTQYF
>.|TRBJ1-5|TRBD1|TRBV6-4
TGTGCCAGCACCTTGACAGGGGGCCTTAATCAGCCCCAGCATTTT
CASTLTGGLNQPQHF
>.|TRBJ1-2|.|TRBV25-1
TGTGCCAGCAGAAAACGACACTTATATGGCTACACCTTC
CASRKRHLYGYTF
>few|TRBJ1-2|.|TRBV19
TGTGCCAGTAGTTTCGATGGCTACACCTTC
CASSFDGYTF
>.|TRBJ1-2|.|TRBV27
TGTGCCAGCAGTTCCCTCCGGACTATACTAAGCTATGGCTACACCTTC
CASSSLRTILSYGYTF
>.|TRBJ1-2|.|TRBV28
TGTGCCAGCAGGGATCCTGCCGGGACACCTTATGGCTACACCTTC
CASRDPAGTPYGYTF
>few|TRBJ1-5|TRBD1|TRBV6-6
TGTGCCAGCAGTTACGACAGGGGAAGAAATCAGCCCCAGCATTTT
CASSYDRGRNQPQHF
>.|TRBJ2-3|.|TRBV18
TGTGCCAGCTCACCACCGAACAGGGCCGTCCCAGATACGCAGTATTTT
CASSPPNRAVPDTQYF
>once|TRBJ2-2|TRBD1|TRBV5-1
TGCGCCAGCAGCTTGGGGACAGGGTCCAGGGAGCTGTTTTTT
CASSLGTGSRELFF
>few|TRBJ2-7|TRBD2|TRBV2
TGTGCCAGCAGTGAGGGACTAGCGGGAGGGCGGGGCGAGCAGTACTTC
CASSEGLAGGRGEQYF
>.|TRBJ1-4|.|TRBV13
TGTGCCAGCAGCCTCACCGACGGGATTGCAACTAATGAAAAACTGTTTTTT
CASSLTDGIATNEKLFF
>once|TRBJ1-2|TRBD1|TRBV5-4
TGTGCCAGCAGCTCCCGGGACAGGGTCCATGGCTACACCTTC
CASSSRDRVHGYTF
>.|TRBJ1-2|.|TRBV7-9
TGTGCCAGCAGCTCACACGGGACTAACTATGGCTACACCTTC
CASSSHGTNYGYTF
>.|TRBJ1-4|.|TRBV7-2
TGTGCCAGCAGCTTAGTCGGGGGAACTAATGAAAAACTGTTTTTT
CASSLVGGTNEKLFF
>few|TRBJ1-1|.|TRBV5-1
TGCGCCAGCAGCCTGGGACTCCGGAACACTGAAGCTTTCTTT
CASSLGLRNTEAFF
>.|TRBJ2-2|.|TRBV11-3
TGTGCCAGCAGCTTTGGGGGGTCCACCGGGGAGCTGTTTTTT
CASSFGGSTGELFF
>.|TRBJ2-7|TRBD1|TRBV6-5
TGTGCCAGCAGCACCGGGACAGGGTCCTTAGAGCAGTACTTC
CASSTGTGSLEQYF
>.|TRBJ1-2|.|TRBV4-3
TGCGCCAGCAGCCAAGATCCGGGGGGCAGCTATGGCTACACCTTC
CASSQDPGGSYGYTF
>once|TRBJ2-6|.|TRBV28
TGTGCCAGCAGTTTCGATTCAGGGACTCAGGGGGCCAACGTCCTGACTTTC
CASSFDSGTQGANVLTF
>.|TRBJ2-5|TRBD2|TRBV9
TGTGCCAGCAGCGCTAGCGGGGGGCAAGAGACCCAGTACTTC
CASSASGGQETQYF
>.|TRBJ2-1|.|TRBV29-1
TGCAGCTCAGGAGGCAATGAGCAGTTCTTC
CSSGGNEQFF
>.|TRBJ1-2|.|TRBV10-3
TGTGCCATACAACTGGGGGGGACCCTCACCTATGGCTACACCTTC
CAIQLGGTLTYGYTF
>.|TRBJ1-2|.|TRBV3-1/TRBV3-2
TGTGCCAGCAGCCAAGGAATAATCGGTCCTGAACAGGGATTCTATGGCTACACCTTC
CASSQGIIGPEQGFYGYTF
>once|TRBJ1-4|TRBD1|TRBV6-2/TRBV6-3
TGTGCCAGCAGTGCCCCGGGACAGGGTTTGACTAATGAAAAACTGTTTTTT
CASSAPGQGLTNEKLFF
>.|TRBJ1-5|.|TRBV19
TGTGCCAGTAGTACTCACAGGGGCAATCAGCCCCAGCATTTT
CASSTHRGNQPQHF
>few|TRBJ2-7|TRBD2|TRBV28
TGTGCCAGCAGTCCCCGTGGGGGGGATTCCCACGAGCAGTACTTC
CASSPRGGDSHEQYF
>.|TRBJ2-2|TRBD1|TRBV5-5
TGTGCCAGCAGCTTGTTCCGGACAGGCGGGGAGCTGTTTTTT
CASSLFRTGGELFF
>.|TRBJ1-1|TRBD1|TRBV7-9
TGTGCCAGCAGCTTACGACAGGGGAAGAACACTGAAGCTTTCTTT
CASSLRQGKNTEAFF
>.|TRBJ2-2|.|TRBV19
TGTGCCAGTAGTATAGTTCAAGGGGCGAACACCGGGGAGCTGTTTTTT
CASSIVQGANTGELFF
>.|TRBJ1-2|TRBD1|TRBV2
TGTGCCAGCAGCCCCCGACGACCCGGACAGGGCGGGAATGGCTACACCTTC
CASSPRRPGQGGNGYTF
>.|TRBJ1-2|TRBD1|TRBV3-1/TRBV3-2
TGTGCCAGCAGCCAAGGGGACAGGGTTAAGTATGGCTACACCTTC
CASSQGDRVKYGYTF
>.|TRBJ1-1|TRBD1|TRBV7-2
TGTGCCAGCAGCCCGGGACAGGGCCAAGTGAACACTGAAGCTTTCTTT
CASSPGQGQVNTEAFF
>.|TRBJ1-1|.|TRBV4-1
TGCGCCAGCAGCCGGCAGGGTGTGGACACTGAAGCTTTCTTT
CASSRQGVDTEAFF
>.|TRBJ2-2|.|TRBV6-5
TGTGCCAGCAGTTCCACGGGGAGCACCGGGGAGCTGTTTTTT
CASSSTGSTGELFF
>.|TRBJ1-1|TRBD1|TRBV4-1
TGCGCCAGCAGCCTCGACAGGGGTATGGAAGCTTTCTTT
CASSLDRGMEAFF
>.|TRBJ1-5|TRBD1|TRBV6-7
TGTGCCAGAGGACAGGTTCTTGGGCAGCCCCAGCATTTT
CARGQVLGQPQHF
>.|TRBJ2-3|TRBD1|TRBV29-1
TGCAGCGCAACGGGGACAGGGAGAAGCACAGATACGCAGTATTTT
CSATGTGRSTDTQYF
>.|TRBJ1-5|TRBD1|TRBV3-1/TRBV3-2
TGTGCCAGCAGCCAAAAGATTGGCAGGGGGCCTGCTAATCAGCCCCAGCATTTT
CASSQKIGRGPANQPQHF
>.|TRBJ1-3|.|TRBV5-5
TGTGCCAGCAGCTTGGTGGCCAGAACAGACTCTGGAAACACCATATATTTT
CASSLVARTDSGNTIYF
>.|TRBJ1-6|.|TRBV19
TGTGCCAGTAGTATCAGGTTCAATTCACCCCTCCACTTT
CASSIRFNSPLHF
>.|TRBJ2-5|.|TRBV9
TGTGCCAGCAGCGCGACCGACAGGCCAGAGACCCAGTACTTC
CASSATDRPETQYF
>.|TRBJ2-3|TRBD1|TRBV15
TGTGCCACCAGCAGAAGGACAGGGGGAACAGATACGCAGTATTTT
CATSRRTGGTDTQYF
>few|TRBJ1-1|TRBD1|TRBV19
TGTGCCAGTAGCTACAGGGGGAACACTGAAGCTTTCTTT
CASSYRGNTEAFF
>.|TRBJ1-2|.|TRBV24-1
TGTGCCACCAGTGATTCTCGATGGCCCCGCGGAAGCTATGGCTACACCTTC
CATSDSRWPRGSYGYTF
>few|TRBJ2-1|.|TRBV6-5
TGTGCCAGCAGTTACTCGAGATCTGAAACTGAGCAGTTCTTC
CASSYSRSETEQFF